Only a few counts were recorded for the clone carrying this T cell receptor beta chain. The CDR3 is 15 amino acids. V was pared by 3 bases and J by 4 bases, with 13 bases between. This sample was taken from a study of blood T cells in healthy people across ages. Next came a second PCR, run for about 7 to 12 cycles, which used a sample-barcoded 5' primer along with a J-beta primer mix. All cDNA molecules were each tagged by a template-switch adaptor with 12 random nucleotides. TCRdb re-called the 5' RACE reads through MiXCR, storing one row per CDR3 protein. Here the sample spans approximately 1,700,000 distinct CDR3 sequences, about 39% being singletons.

The receptor comes from a human donor in good health. Sequencing used blood. The rearrangement uses TRBV12-3 or TRBV12-4 and TRBJ1-5, with TRBD1 as a possible D gene (5 bases). This chain's CDR3 is CASSFGGAGNQPQHF. The CDR3 nucleotides are TGTGCCAGCAGTTTCGGGGGAGCTGGTAATCAGCCCCAGCATTTT.